One TCR beta chain is described in this entry. A second roughly 6 to 12 cycle PCR used barcoded and J-beta primers. TCRdb fed the 5' RACE reads into MiXCR, producing one record per CDR3 protein. The sample records over 700,000 distinct CDR3 sequences, 20% to 30% being singletons. This specimen comes from a study of blood T cells in healthy people across ages. Every donor contributed 8 to 10 milliliters of peripheral blood by blood draw. Another study also made use of these data, one on T cells of mothers and their children.

The source of this sequence is a boy aged 5-17 years in good health. Sequenced input: blood.

CDR3 DNA: TGCAGCGCGGGGACTCCCTACGAGCAGTACTTC. Its translation is CSAGTPYEQYF. The V gene is TRBV29-1, the J gene TRBJ2-7; tentative D call: TRBD2 (6 bases). The CDR3 is 11 amino acids. Per the germline V gene, CDR1 is SQVTM and CDR2 is ANQGSEA. Trimming left V 7 bases short and J 2 bases short, with 9 bases between.